These 8 T cell receptor beta chains came from one sample sequenced in a study of siplizumab effects on memory and regulatory T cells. The method was immunoSEQ multiplex PCR; TCRdb's version includes in-frame clones alone and lacks a portion of them. This sample has 85,000 to 130,000 clones, with 94% found just once. The sequenced sample consisted of Tregs sorted from blood. The receptors were sampled from a human donor in good health.

The chain couples TRBV5-1 to TRBJ2-3, with 7 bases fitting TRBD1. The CDR3 has 15 residues. Losses at the gene ends were 6 bases for V and 0 bases for J; bases not matched to a gene: 7. The germline CDR1 and CDR2 sequences are SGHRS and YFSETQ. In nucleotides, the CDR3 is TGCGCCAGCACGTACACAGGGGCAAGCACAGATACGCAGTATTTT. As protein: CASTYTGASTDTQYF.

The chain has TRBV6-1 and TRBJ1-5; D uncertain. Per germline, CDR1 MNHNS and CDR2 SASEGT. V lost 8 bases and J lost 2, with 13 bases in between. This CDR3 comprises 14 residues. The CDR3 region has the DNA TGTGCCAGCGCTCGCGGTGTTGGCAATCAGCCCCAGCATTTT. Amino acid sequence: CASARGVGNQPQHF.

This chain uses TRBV5-6 with TRBJ2-3; TRBD2 agrees at 8 bases. This CDR3 contains 16 residues. The junction had 4 bases not matched to a gene; V was cut back by 0 bases and J by 1 base. Germline values: CDR1 SGHDT, CDR2 YYEEEE. CDR3 residues: CASSLVTSARTDTQYF. The CDR3 nucleotides read TGTGCCAGCAGCTTGGTGACTAGCGCCCGCACAGATACGCAGTATTTT.

The chain recombines TRBV21-1 with TRBJ2-1; the table names TRBD2, a call not compared with the DNA. TRBV21-1 is a pseudogene locus. The CDR3 contains 16 residues. CDR3 sequence (DNA): TGTGCCAGCAAGGGGATAGTCAGCGGGAGGGTAAATGAGCAGTTCTTC. Protein: CASKGIVSGRVNEQFF.

This clone was seen just once. The chain joins TRBV7-9 to TRBJ2-2; a possible D gene is TRBD1 (5 bases). The CDR3 runs to 18 residues. The V end lost 5 bases, the J end lost 7 bases, and 26 bases lay between the germline ends. The germline CDR1 and CDR2 sequences are SEHNR and FQNEAQ (reference sequence). The CDR3 sequence is CASSQSQLVAGQVGELFF. In DNA form, the CDR3 reads TGTGCCAGCAGCCAAAGTCAATTGGTGGCAGGGCAAGTCGGGGAGCTGTTTTTT.

This clone appeared once. The chain links TRBV20-1 to TRBJ2-7; D unresolved. The CDR3 spans 11 residues. Trimming took off 6 bases at V and 2 bases at J, with 8 bases between the two ends. CDR1 is DFQATT, CDR2 SNEGSKA, per germline (reference sequence). The CDR3 DNA is TGCAGTGCAAAGTCAACCTACGAGCAGTACTTC. Translating gives CSAKSTYEQYF.

CDR3 sequence (DNA): TGTGCCAGCATGGATCTAGCGGAGTCTGAAGGGCACAATGAGCAGTTCTTC. Translating gives CASMDLAESEGHNEQFF. The chain links TRBV25-1 to TRBJ2-1; 7 bases match TRBD2. The V segment lost 7 bases and the J segment 5 bases; nucleotides outside the gene matches: 17. Germline V gene data show CDR1 as MGHDK and CDR2 as SYGVNS. CDR3 length equals 17 residues. Variable domain in full (rest from reference TRBV25-1 and TRBJ2-1): EADIYQTPRYLVIGTGKKITLECSQTMGHDKMYWYQQDPGMELHLIHYSYGVNSTEKGDLSSESTVSRIRTEHFPLTLESARPSHTSQYLCASMDLAESEGHNEQFFGPGTRLTVL.

This clone has a handful of counts. The chain is built from TRBV18 and TRBJ1-2, with D tentatively TRBD1 (6 bases). Germline lookup yields CDR1 KGHSH and CDR2 LQKENI. The length of the CDR3 is 14 residues. Deletions cut 3 bases from V and 4 bases from J, with 12 bases between. CDR3 in amino acids: CASSPQGGFYGYTF. In nucleotides, the CDR3 is TGTGCCAGCTCACCTCAAGGGGGTTTCTATGGCTACACCTTC.